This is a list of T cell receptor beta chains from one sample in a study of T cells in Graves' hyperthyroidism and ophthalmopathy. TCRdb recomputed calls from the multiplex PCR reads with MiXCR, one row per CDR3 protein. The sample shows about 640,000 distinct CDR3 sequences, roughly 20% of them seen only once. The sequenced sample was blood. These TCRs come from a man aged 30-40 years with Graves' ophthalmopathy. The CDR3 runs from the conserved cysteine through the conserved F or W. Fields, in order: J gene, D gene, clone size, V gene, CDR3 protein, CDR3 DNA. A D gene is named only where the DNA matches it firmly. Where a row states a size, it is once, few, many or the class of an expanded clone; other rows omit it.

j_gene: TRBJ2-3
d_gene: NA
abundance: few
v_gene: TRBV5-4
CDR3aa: CASSLLVGTRTDTQYF
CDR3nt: TGTGCCAGCAGCCTACTGGTGGGGACTCGCACAGATACGCAGTATTTT

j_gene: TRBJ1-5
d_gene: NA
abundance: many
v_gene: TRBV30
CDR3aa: CAWSRGTSNQPQHF
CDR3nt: TGTGCCTGGAGCCGCGGGACAAGCAATCAGCCCCAGCATTTT

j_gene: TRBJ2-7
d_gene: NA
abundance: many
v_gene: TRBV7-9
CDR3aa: CASSLEGGDYEQYF
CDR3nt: TGTGCCAGCAGCTTGGAGGGCGGAGACTACGAGCAGTACTTC

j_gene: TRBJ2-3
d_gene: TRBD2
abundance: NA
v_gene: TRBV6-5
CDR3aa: CASSSRTSGNPRTDTQYF
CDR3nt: TGTGCCAGCAGTTCTCGGACTAGCGGGAACCCTCGCACAGATACGCAGTATTTT

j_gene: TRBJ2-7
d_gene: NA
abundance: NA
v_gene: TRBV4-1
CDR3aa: CASSHPNLREQYF
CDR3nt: TGCGCCAGCAGCCACCCGAACCTACGGGAGCAGTACTTC

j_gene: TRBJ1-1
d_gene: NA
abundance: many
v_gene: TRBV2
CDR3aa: CASSEVWNRVNTEAFF
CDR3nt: TGTGCCAGCAGTGAAGTGTGGAACAGGGTGAACACTGAAGCTTTCTTT

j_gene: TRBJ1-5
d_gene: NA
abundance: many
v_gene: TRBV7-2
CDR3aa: CASSLVRDQPQHF
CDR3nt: TGTGCCAGCAGCTTAGTCAGGGATCAGCCCCAGCATTTT

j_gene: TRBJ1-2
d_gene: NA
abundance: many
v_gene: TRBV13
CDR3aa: CASSLDPLGDYTF
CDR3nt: TGTGCCAGCAGCTTAGACCCTCTAGGTGACTACACCTTC

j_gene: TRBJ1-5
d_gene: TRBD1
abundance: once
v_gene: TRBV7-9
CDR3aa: CASSPHGTVFSNQPQHF
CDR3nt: TGTGCCAGCAGCCCCCATGGGACAGTCTTTAGCAATCAGCCCCAGCATTTT

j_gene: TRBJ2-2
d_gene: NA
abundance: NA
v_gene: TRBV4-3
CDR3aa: CASSQGPLATGELFF
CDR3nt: TGCGCCAGCAGCCAAGGACCCCTAGCGACCGGGGAGCTGTTTTTT

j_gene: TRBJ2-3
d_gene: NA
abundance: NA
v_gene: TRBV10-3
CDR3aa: CAISESATGFSPGTDTQYF
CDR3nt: TGTGCCATCAGTGAGTCGGCCACAGGGTTCTCTCCAGGCACAGATACGCAGTATTTT

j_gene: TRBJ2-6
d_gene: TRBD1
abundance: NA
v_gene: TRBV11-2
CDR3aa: CASRLRRDRASGANVLTF
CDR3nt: TGTGCCAGCAGACTACGCCGGGACAGGGCCTCTGGGGCCAACGTCCTGACTTTC

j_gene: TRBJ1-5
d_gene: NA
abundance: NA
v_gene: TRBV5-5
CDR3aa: CASSFGSDRPNQPQHF
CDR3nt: TGTGCCAGCAGCTTTGGGTCGGACAGACCCAATCAGCCCCAGCATTTT

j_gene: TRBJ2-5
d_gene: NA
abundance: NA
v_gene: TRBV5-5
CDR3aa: CASSSGTGRIQETQYF
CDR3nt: TGTGCCAGCAGCTCGGGTACAGGGAGGATCCAAGAGACCCAGTACTTC

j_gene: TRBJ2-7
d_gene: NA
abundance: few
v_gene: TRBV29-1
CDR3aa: CSVEWIGRPLEQYF
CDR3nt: TGCAGCGTTGAATGGATCGGGAGACCCCTCGAGCAGTACTTC

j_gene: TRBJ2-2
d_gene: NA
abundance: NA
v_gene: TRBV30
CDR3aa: CAWSVISLTGELLF
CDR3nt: TGTGCCTGGAGTGTAATATCTCTCACCGGGGAGCTGCTTTTT

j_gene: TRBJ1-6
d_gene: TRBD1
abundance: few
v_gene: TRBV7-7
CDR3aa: CASSRGGTDHCSYNSPLHF
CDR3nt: TGTGCTAGCAGCCGTGGGGGGACAGACCATTGCTCCTATAATTCACCCCTCCACTTT

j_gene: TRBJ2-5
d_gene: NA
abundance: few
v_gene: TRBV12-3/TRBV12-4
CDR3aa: CASSFRREETQYF
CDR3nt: TGTGCCAGCAGTTTCCGGAGGGAAGAGACCCAGTACTTC

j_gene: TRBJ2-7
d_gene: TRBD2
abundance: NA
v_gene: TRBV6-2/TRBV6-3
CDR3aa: CASSYFPGTSGTYEQYF
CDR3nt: TGTGCCAGCAGTTACTTTCCCGGGACTAGCGGGACCTACGAGCAGTACTTC

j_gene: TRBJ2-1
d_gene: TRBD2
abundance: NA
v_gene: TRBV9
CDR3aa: CASSPTSGSSYEQFF
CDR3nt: TGTGCCAGCAGCCCGACTAGCGGGAGCTCCTATGAGCAGTTCTTC

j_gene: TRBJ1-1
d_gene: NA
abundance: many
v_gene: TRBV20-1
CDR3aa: CSARGLRNLNTEAFF
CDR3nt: TGCAGTGCTAGAGGGCTCAGGAACCTGAACACTGAAGCTTTCTTT

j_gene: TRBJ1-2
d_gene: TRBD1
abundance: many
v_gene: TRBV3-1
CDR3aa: CASSQGDRDDGYTF
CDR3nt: TGTGCCAGCAGCCAAGGGGACAGGGATGATGGCTACACCTTC

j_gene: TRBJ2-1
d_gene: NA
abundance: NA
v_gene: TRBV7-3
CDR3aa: CASSLTLGDNEQFF
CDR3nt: TGTGCCAGCAGCTTAACGTTAGGGGACAATGAGCAGTTCTTC

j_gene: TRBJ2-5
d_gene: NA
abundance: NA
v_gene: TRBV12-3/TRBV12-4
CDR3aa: CASSLKGGEGGRQETQYF
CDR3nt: TGTGCCAGCAGTTTAAAGGGGGGTGAGGGAGGTCGACAAGAGACCCAGTACTTC

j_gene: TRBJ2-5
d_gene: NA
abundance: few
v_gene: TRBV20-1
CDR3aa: CSARGLAPDGLGQETQYF
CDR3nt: TGCAGTGCTAGAGGTCTAGCGCCAGATGGGCTAGGCCAAGAGACCCAGTACTTC

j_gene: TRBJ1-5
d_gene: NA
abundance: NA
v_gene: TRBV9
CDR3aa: CASSVGGGVQPQHF
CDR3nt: TGTGCCAGCAGCGTAGGAGGAGGGGTTCAGCCCCAGCATTTT

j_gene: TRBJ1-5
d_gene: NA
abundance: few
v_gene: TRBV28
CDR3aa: CATGGGVQPQHF
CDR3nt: TGTGCCACCGGTGGGGGGGTTCAGCCCCAGCATTTT

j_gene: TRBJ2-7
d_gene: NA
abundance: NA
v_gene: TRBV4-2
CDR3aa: CASSQDPGHTYEQYF
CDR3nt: TGTGCCAGCAGCCAAGACCCCGGACATACCTACGAGCAGTACTTC